This T cell receptor (beta chain) appears in the sequencing data of a study of human T cells and chemical hapten exposure (dated by TCRdb to the early 2020s). About the study as a whole: For sensitization, 2% DPC in acetone was applied to a 2 cm by 2 cm area of upper inner arm skin. Throughout the study period of around 24 weeks, patients also received therapeutic DPC doses to the scalp every week. Patch testing was done on the upper back using Finn chambers containing 0.01% DPC, and results were scored after 6 days according to International Contact Dermatitis Research Group standards. The patient cohort, mostly female, included alopecia areata with under or over 50% scalp involvement, alopecia totalis and alopecia universalis. Libraries were pooled for sequencing, and per-sample TCR yields varied mainly because of small differences in library volumes within the pool. This study followed changes in the peripheral blood TCR repertoire in vivo during primary and secondary sensitization of alopecia patients to the hapten diphenylcyclopropenone (DPC). Blood was sampled from patients pre-sensitization (week 0) and at 2, 6 and about 24 weeks after DPC sensitization. Some 29 alopecia patients provided blood for TCR sequencing at one to four time points (pre-sensitization, 2, 6 and 24 weeks). Results the study describes overall, beyond this receptor: All patients had alopecia, a presumed autoimmune disease, so their immune response might differ from that of healthy individuals. Significantly more large CDR3 similarity clusters were formed by expanded TCRs than by pre-sensitization or healthy control sets, consistent with antigen-driven responses. No change with DPC sensitization was found in the number of TCRs above 1 in 1000 frequency, and no evidence of global repertoire structure alterations was found. After repeated subsampling, changes were observed in the strength of the expansion versus patch-test correlation and in the threshold at which the correlation became significant. The number of PT1 expanded TCRs positively correlated with patch test score, significant at thresholds 8, 16 and 32 but not 4.

Receptors were amplified or captured by RACE. Sequencing was carried out with a NextSeq 500. During library preparation, unique molecular identifiers were attached to individual cDNA molecules so that TCRs could be counted quantitatively and reproducibly. Both TCR alpha and TCR beta chains were sequenced from each blood RNA sample. Per the authors' processing: The median number of TCRs per sample was 95,638, ranging from about 23,224 to 690,600. V, J and CDR3 annotation of the TCR reads was carried out using the Decombinator software suite. To make PS versus PT1 abundance plots, every sample was subsampled to the same number of TCRs (28,000). Expanded TCRs were defined as absent before sensitization and observed at least eight times at the 2-week time point. The raw public data were reprocessed by TCRdb itself: fastp quality trimming at Q25, MiXCR clonotype calling, in-frame beta chains only. Rows with one shared CDR3 protein collapse into an entry with the most common genes and DNA. TCRdb's processing, not the study's, gives the V and J calls here. The sample table holds some 74,000 distinct CDR3 sequences, of which 13% were seen once. In total, the top ten clones hold more than 4.5% of the sample.

Points on this clonotype: The specificity of this receptor is unknown. Base qualities are missing; no much larger clone stands one base away.

The meaning of the sample's time point label: patch test 3, about 24 weeks after DPC sensitization. The treatment or condition label of this sample denotes: therapeutic diphenylcyclopropenone sensitization with weekly scalp DPC. At each patch-test visit, blood was drawn before the patch test was applied. Patients were considered eligible if aged 18 to 70, diagnosed with alopecia and deemed suitable for DPC therapy, and patients were excluded if pregnant. Total RNA was isolated from unfractionated whole blood collected in Tempus Blood RNA tubes. This TCR was recovered from a woman between 45 and 60 years old with alopecia areata. Some clones in this sample may be carry-over from other donors' samples. The input for sequencing was whole blood, taken in connection with sensitization to the hapten diphenylcyclopropenone (DPC).

The DNA sequence is given as TGCAGTGCTAGAGAGACAGGGTTTAGCAATCAGCCCCAGCATTTT. Its protein is CSARETGFSNQPQHF. The V and J genes are TRBV20-1 and TRBJ1-5; 7 middle bases align to TRBD1. Measured from the cysteine to the phenylalanine, the CDR3 is 15 residues long. Solely the CDR3 DNA is kept, with 45 bases framed from the first base. The germline V gene (reference sequence) specifies DFQATT as CDR1 and SNEGSKA as CDR2. Trimming leaves V shorter by 0 bases and J shorter by 0 bases, with the junction holding 2 bases beyond the gene matches.